These 12 T cell receptor beta chains share one sample of origin, sequenced in a study of T cell changes during pregnancy in multiple sclerosis. Profiled with immunoSEQ multiplex PCR; TCRdb holds only in-frame clones, not every one. This sample carries about 60,000 clones, 96% of them seen once, and the ten largest clones take approximately 2.3%. The sample was CD8+ T cells from peripheral blood mononuclear cells, taken after pregnancy. Every receptor here comes from a female donor with multiple sclerosis, enrolled in a pregnancy study.

J is TRBJ2-1 and V is TRBV27, with TRBD2 matching 7 bases. Unmatched junction bases numbered 1, after V lost 2 bases and J lost 6 bases. CDR3 length: 13 residues. Germline CDR1 MNHEY, CDR2 SMNVEV (reference sequence). CDR3 sequence reads: CASSLGGGNEQFF. CDR3 DNA sequence: TGTGCCAGCAGTTTAGGCGGGGGCAATGAGCAGTTCTTC.

The V call is TRBV7-9, the J call TRBJ2-7, with a possible D match to TRBD1 (5 bases). CDR1 is SEHNR and CDR2 is FQNEAQ in the germline V gene (reference sequence). Trimming took off 4 bases at V and 2 bases at J, with 9 bases between the two ends. CDR3 length: 13 residues. The CDR3 DNA reads as TGTGCCAGCAGCTCTCAGGGTGCCTACGAGCAGTACTTC. It specifies CASSSQGAYEQYF.

The chain employs TRBV7-9 and TRBJ2-7; D unresolved. In germline, CDR1 is SEHNR, CDR2 FQNEAQ (reference sequence). The CDR3 runs 13 residues. Trimming cost V 4 bases and J 5 bases, with 12 bases left between them. The CDR3 protein is CASSYESQNEQYF. Here the CDR3 DNA reads TGTGCCAGCAGCTACGAATCCCAGAACGAGCAGTACTTC. Based on the CDR3 plus reference TRBV7-9 and TRBJ2-7, the full variable domain is DTGVSQNPRHKITKRGQNVTFRCDPISEHNRLYWYRQTLGQGPEFLTYFQNEAQLEKSRLLSDRFSAERPKGSFSTLEIQRTEQGDSAMYLCASSYESQNEQYFGPGTRLTVT.

The V gene is TRBV27, the J gene TRBJ2-1; D is undetermined. CDR3 length: 11 amino acids. V was pared by 6 bases and J by 8 bases, with 8 bases between. In germline, CDR1 is MNHEY, CDR2 SMNVEV (reference sequence). CDR3 residues: CASSLAHEQFF. Here the CDR3 DNA reads TGTGCCAGCAGCCTGGCACATGAGCAGTTCTTC.

This clone was counted only a few times. V gene TRBV9 combines with J gene TRBJ1-2; D gene unclear. Trimming cost V 4 bases and J 12 bases, with 10 bases left between them. Germline lookup yields CDR1 SGDLS and CDR2 YYNGEE. This CDR3 is 10 amino acids long. The CDR3 DNA follows: TGTGCCAGCAGCCCACGCCAGGACACCTTC. Protein sequence: CASSPRQDTF.

V gene TRBV4-1 combines with J gene TRBJ1-2; 7 nucleotides match TRBD1. Losses at the gene ends were 2 bases for V and 8 bases for J; bases not matched to a gene: 8. Germline V gene data show CDR1 as MGHRA and CDR2 as YSYEKL. This CDR3 contains 14 residues. For the CDR3, the DNA is TGCGCCAGCAGCCAACAGAGACAGGGTGAAGGCTACACCTTC. Protein sequence: CASSQQRQGEGYTF.

The chain recombines TRBV20-1 with TRBJ2-1; no firm D call. The CDR3 has 11 amino acids. Trimming removed 1 base from V and 5 bases from J, with 3 bases in between. Per the germline V gene, CDR1 is DFQATT and CDR2 is SNEGSKA (reference sequence). The CDR3 DNA sequence: TGCAGTGCTAGAGTCAACAATGAGCAGTTCTTC. This encodes CSARVNNEQFF.

This chain links TRBV27 with TRBJ2-7, with TRBD2 identical over 7 bases. With 0 bases clipped from V and 5 bases from J, the junction kept 1 base outside the gene matches. The CDR3 consists of 13 residues. Germline CDR1 is MNHEY and CDR2 is SMNVEV (reference sequence). The CDR3 spells CASSLSRGNEQYF. DNA for the CDR3: TGTGCCAGCAGTTTATCGCGGGGGAACGAGCAGTACTTC.

The rearrangement links TRBV6-5 to TRBJ2-1; 10 nucleotides match TRBD1. The V segment lost 4 bases and the J segment 6 bases; nucleotides outside the gene matches: 6. CDR1 MNHEY and CDR2 SVGAGI come from the germline V gene. This CDR3 is 15 amino acids long. CDR3 sequence reads: CASSSAGTGANEQFF. The CDR3 DNA reads TGTGCCAGCAGTTCAGCCGGGACAGGGGCCAATGAGCAGTTCTTC.

The CDR3 here is CASSLPPLTSGTTDTQYF. In DNA, the CDR3 is TGTGCCAGCAGCTTACCCCCCTTGACTAGCGGGACCACAGATACGCAGTATTTT. The chain is built from TRBV7-9 and TRBJ2-3; 11 positions match TRBD2. V lost 2 bases, J lost 2 bases, and 9 bases stayed unmatched. The CDR3 totals 18 residues. Germline CDR1 SEHNR, CDR2 FQNEAQ (reference sequence).

The chain couples TRBV4-1 to TRBJ1-1; D is unclear. The germline V gene has CDR1 MGHRA and CDR2 YSYEKL. Trimming took off 3 bases at V and 0 bases at J, with 5 bases between the two ends. CDR3 length: 13 residues. The CDR3 region is CASSQDLNTEAFF. CDR3 nucleotides: TGCGCCAGCAGCCAGGACTTGAACACTGAAGCTTTCTTT.

The chain is built from TRBV6-5 and TRBJ2-7; 8 bases line up with TRBD1. The CDR3 consists of 14 residues. The germline CDR1 and CDR2 sequences are MNHEY and SVGAGI. The J segment lost 1 base and the V segment lost 6 bases, leaving 5 bases of the junction unmatched. The CDR3 DNA follows: TGTGCCAGCAGATTGGGACAGGCATCCTACGAGCAGTACTTC. This gives the protein CASRLGQASYEQYF.